These 27 T cell receptor beta chains were sequenced from one sample in a study of cytomegalovirus exposure and HLA in healthy donors. Some clones are missing from TCRdb's copy, which holds only in-frame ones; the method was immunoSEQ multiplex PCR. The sample yields 120,000 or so clones, 75% to 90% seen once. The sequencing sample was made of PBMCs. The receptors derive from a woman aged 18-35 years in good health and CMV-seronegative.

This clone has a single count. The chain has TRBV27 and TRBJ2-1; D is possibly TRBD2 (5 bases). The V gene's germline CDR1 is MNHEY and CDR2 SMNVEV (reference sequence). V gave up 4 bases and J gave up 6 bases, with 16 bases separating them. The CDR3 contains 15 residues. CDR3 DNA: TGTGCCAGCAGTTCAGGCGCCTTTGGAGGCAATGAGCAGTTCTTC. As protein: CASSSGAFGGNEQFF.

This chain links TRBV6-1 with TRBJ1-1; D not certain. Germline V gene sequence: CDR1 MNHNS, CDR2 SASEGT. The CDR3 runs to 12 residues. Trimming took off 5 bases at V and 3 bases at J, with 7 bases between the two ends. The CDR3 nucleotides read TGTGCCAGCAGTTTCCTTGACACTGAAGCTTTCTTT. Protein sequence: CASSFLDTEAFF.

The CDR3 sequence: CASSSTIYSQASNEKLFF. Written as DNA, the CDR3 is TGTGCCAGCAGCTCAACCATATATTCCCAGGCCTCTAATGAAAAACTGTTTTTT. This sequence joins TRBV7-9 and TRBJ1-4; D is undetermined. The germline gives CDR1 SEHNR, CDR2 FQNEAQ (reference sequence). The CDR3 contains 18 residues. V shed 4 bases and J shed 3 bases, with 21 bases lying between them.

This clone was seen a single time. The chain links TRBV2 to TRBJ2-3; D possibly corresponds to TRBD1 (6 bases). The V gene lost 3 bases and the J gene lost 3 bases, with 13 bases spanning the gap. CDR3 length: 15 amino acids. Germline V gene sequence: CDR1 SNHLY, CDR2 FYNNEI. CDR3 region: CASSEGTLGTDTQYF. The CDR3 nucleotides are TGTGCCAGCAGTGAGGGGACACTTGGGACAGATACGCAGTATTTT. The whole variable domain, filled in from reference TRBV2 and TRBJ2-3, reads EPEVTQTPSHQVTQMGQEVILRCVPISNHLYFYWYRQILGQKVEFLVSFYNNEISEKSEIFDDQFSVERPDGSNFTLKIRSTKLEDSAMYFCASSEGTLGTDTQYFGPGTRLTVL.

The CDR3 DNA reads as TGTGCCATCAGTGGACTAGCGGGCTCAGATACGCAGTATTTT. This codes for CAISGLAGSDTQYF. This sequence joins TRBV10-3 and TRBJ2-3; 10 bases agree with TRBD2. Unmatched junction bases numbered 2, after V lost 4 bases and J lost 4 bases. The CDR3 is 14 residues long. The germline V gene has CDR1 ENHRY and CDR2 SYGVKD.

The table lists this clone with a few counts. The V and J genes are TRBV19 and TRBJ1-5; D possibly corresponds to TRBD1 (5 bases). The CDR3 is 14 amino acids. Deletions cut 2 bases from V and 4 bases from J, with 9 bases between. Germline CDR1 and CDR2: LNHDA and SQIVND (reference sequence). CDR3 amino acids: CASSIYQGNQPQHF. DNA for the CDR3: TGTGCCAGTAGTATATACCAGGGTAATCAGCCCCAGCATTTT. The full variable domain, completed using reference TRBV19 and TRBJ1-5, is DGGITQSPKYLFRKEGQNVTLSCEQNLNHDAMYWYRQDPGQGLRLIYYSQIVNDFQKGDIAEGYSVSREKKESFPLTVTSAQKNPTAFYLCASSIYQGNQPQHFGDGTRLSIL.

This clone appeared a single time. The chain recombines TRBV5-6 with TRBJ2-5; D might be TRBD1 (6 bases). Germline CDR1 SGHDT, CDR2 YYEEEE. V dropped 2 bases and J dropped 5 bases, with 13 bases sitting between them. The CDR3 extends over 14 amino acids. The CDR3 DNA reads TGTGCCAGCAGCTTAGGGGCAGGGGCGGAGACCCAGTACTTC. Protein product: CASSLGAGAETQYF.

The rearrangement links TRBV10-3 to TRBJ1-2; possibly TRBD1 for D (6 bases). The CDR3 is made up of 16 amino acids. Trimming took 5 bases from V and 5 from J, leaving 21 bases between them. Per the germline V gene, CDR1 is ENHRY and CDR2 is SYGVKD. CDR3: CAISPAGDIVAYGYTF. In DNA form, the CDR3 reads TGTGCCATCAGTCCAGCTGGGGACATCGTCGCGTATGGCTACACCTTC.

The chain uses TRBV10-3 and TRBJ1-3, with 9 bases matching TRBD1. The CDR3 contains 15 residues. Germline V gene lookup returns CDR1 ENHRY and CDR2 SYGVKD. Trimming removed 10 bases from V and 2 bases from J; junction bases left unmatched: 9. In DNA, the CDR3 is TGTGCCACCGTCGGACAGGGGAGAGCTGGAAACACCATATATTTT. Translating it yields CATVGQGRAGNTIYF.

This chain connects TRBV5-4 to TRBJ2-7; D ambiguous. V lost 0 bases and J 6 bases, leaving 10 bases between the germline ends. Germline V CDR1 and CDR2: SGHNT, YYREEE (reference sequence). The CDR3 is 13 amino acids. For the CDR3, the DNA is TGTGCCAGCAGCTTGGAAGACATAGGCGAGCAGTACTTC. Translation: CASSLEDIGEQYF.

This clone was seen more than once but under ten times. The chain combines TRBV30 with TRBJ2-3, with a possible D match to TRBD1 (5 bases). Trimming removed 1 base at V and 6 bases at J, with 14 bases between. Germline V CDR1 and CDR2: GTSNPN, SVGIG (reference sequence). The CDR3 spans 14 residues. The CDR3 DNA follows: TGTGCCTGGAGTGGACAGTCCTTAAGGGATACGCAGTATTTT. This gives the protein CAWSGQSLRDTQYF. Full variable domain (outside the CDR3, taken from reference TRBV30 and TRBJ2-3): SQTIHQWPATLVQPVGSPLSLECTVEGTSNPNLYWYRQAAGRGLQLLFYSVGIGQISSEVPQNLSASRPQDRQFILSSKKLLLSDSGFYLCAWSGQSLRDTQYFGPGTRLTVL.

This rearrangement joins TRBV4-1 to TRBJ2-3, with TRBD2 matching 10 bases. The CDR3 consists of 18 residues. Germline loops: CDR1 MGHRA, CDR2 YSYEKL. J gave up 4 bases and V 2 bases, and 12 bases lay outside the gene matches. CDR3 nucleotide sequence: TGCGCCAGCAGCCAAACCGGTCTAGCGGGAGACAGGGCAGATACGCAGTATTTT. Its protein is CASSQTGLAGDRADTQYF.

The chain employs TRBV19 and TRBJ1-5; D may be TRBD1 (6 bases). Germline CDR1 is LNHDA and CDR2 is SQIVND (reference sequence). The CDR3 totals 15 residues. Trimming cost V 1 base and J 3 bases, with 10 bases left between them. The CDR3 region has the DNA TGTGCCAGTAGTATAGGCAGGGGTCCCAATCAGCCCCAGCATTTT. Translated, it gives CASSIGRGPNQPQHF.

The CDR3 here is CASSYQGAAGNTIYF. CDR3 sequence (DNA): TGCGCCAGCAGTTACCAGGGGGCGGCTGGAAACACCATATATTTT. The V gene is TRBV5-1, the J gene TRBJ1-3, with 8 nucleotides matching TRBD1. CDR1 and CDR2 (germline): SGHRS, YFSETQ. This CDR3 is built from 15 residues. With V trimmed by 5 bases and J by 2 bases, 6 bases remained unmatched. Together with reference TRBV5-1 and TRBJ1-3, the CDR3 gives the full variable domain: KAGVTQTPRYLIKTRGQQVTLSCSPISGHRSVSWYQQTPGQGLQFLFEYFSETQRNKGNFPGRFSGRQFSNSRSEMNVSTLELGDSALYLCASSYQGAAGNTIYFGEGSWLTVV.

The chain employs TRBV7-9 and TRBJ2-2; TRBD2 matches 7 bases. Germline-derived CDR1 and CDR2 are SEHNR and FQNEAQ (reference sequence). After removal of 6 bases from V and 7 bases from J, the junction contained 5 bases not matched to a gene. The CDR3 is made up of 13 amino acids. CDR3 nucleotide sequence: TGTGCCAGCAGAATCCTAGCGGTCGGGGAGCTGTTTTTT. Translation: CASRILAVGELFF. Drawing the rest from reference TRBV7-9 and TRBJ2-2, the complete variable domain is DTGVSQNPRHKITKRGQNVTFRCDPISEHNRLYWYRQTLGQGPEFLTYFQNEAQLEKSRLLSDRFSAERPKGSFSTLEIQRTEQGDSAMYLCASRILAVGELFFGEGSRLTVL.

This clone was detected only once. This chain connects TRBV28 to TRBJ2-7; D may be TRBD2 (5 bases). The CDR3 consists of 15 residues. The ends were cut back, 4 bases at V and 5 bases at J, with 18 bases in the middle. Germline CDR1 MDHEN, CDR2 SYDVKM. The CDR3 DNA sequence: TGTGCCAGCAGTTCCCCGGACGGGATTAAGAACGAGCAGTACTTC. This translates into CASSSPDGIKNEQYF.

DNA for the CDR3: TGTGCCAGCAGCCCGACAGGTTCCTACGAGCAGTACTTC. Protein: CASSPTGSYEQYF. The chain links TRBV7-6 to TRBJ2-7, with a tentative D call TRBD1 (6 bases). Germline lookup yields CDR1 SGHVS and CDR2 FNYEAQ. V was pared by 5 bases and J by 1 base, with 9 bases between. The CDR3 has 13 amino acids.

The chain combines TRBV5-1 with TRBJ2-7; the match to TRBD2 covers 7 bases. CDR1 and CDR2 from the germline V gene are SGHRS and YFSETQ. V gave up 4 bases and J gave up 6 bases; unmatched junction bases: 13. This CDR3 region has 15 residues. CDR3 region: CASSPGLGRWGEQYF. The CDR3 nucleotides read TGCGCCAGCAGCCCTGGACTAGGGCGGTGGGGCGAGCAGTACTTC.

V is TRBV5-4 and J is TRBJ1-3; 10 bases align to TRBD1. From germline, CDR1 is SGHNT and CDR2 YYREEE (reference sequence). This CDR3 is 16 amino acids long. The trim removed 4 bases at V and 2 bases at J, leaving 6 bases unmatched. CDR3 coding DNA: TGTGCCAGCAGCACGCCCGGGACAGGGGCTGGAAACACCATATATTTT. This codes for CASSTPGTGAGNTIYF.

V and J are TRBV18 and TRBJ1-3; D ambiguous. The CDR3 extends over 16 amino acids. The V gene's germline CDR1 is KGHSH and CDR2 LQKENI. Trimming removed 3 bases from V and 0 bases from J, with 12 bases in between. CDR3 sequence reads: CASSPSLGGSGNTIYF. The CDR3 DNA follows: TGTGCCAGCTCACCCTCTTTAGGCGGCTCTGGAAACACCATATATTTT. The whole variable domain, remainder taken from reference TRBV18 and TRBJ1-3, is NAGVMQNPRHLVRRRGQEARLRCSPMKGHSHVYWYRQLPEEGLKFMVYLQKENIIDESGMPKERFSAEFPKEGPSILRIQQVVRGDSAAYFCASSPSLGGSGNTIYFGEGSWLTVV.

J is TRBJ2-1 and V is TRBV28, with D tentatively TRBD2 (6 bases). Per the germline V gene, CDR1 is MDHEN and CDR2 is SYDVKM. V shed 10 bases and J shed 4 bases, with 20 bases lying between them. The CDR3 runs to 15 residues. The CDR3 DNA follows: TGTGCCACCCTCACTACTAGCACCCAATACAATGAGCAGTTCTTC. It translates to CATLTTSTQYNEQFF. Looking up the rest from reference TRBV28 and TRBJ2-1 gives the full variable domain: DVKVTQSSRYLVKRTGEKVFLECVQDMDHENMFWYRQDPGLGLRLIYFSYDVKMKEKGDIPEGYSVSREKKERFSLILESASTNQTSMYLCATLTTSTQYNEQFFGPGTRLTVL.

In its sample, this clone was seen a few times. This chain uses TRBV28 with TRBJ2-7, with D possibly matching TRBD2 (5 bases). The V end was cut by 8 bases, the J end by 2 bases, with 10 bases between. The CDR3 sequence is 12 residues long. Germline loops: CDR1 MDHEN, CDR2 SYDVKM. In nucleotides, the CDR3 is TGTGCCAGCCTGAAGCGGACCTACGAGCAGTACTTC. This gives the protein CASLKRTYEQYF.

The V gene is TRBV6-5, the J gene TRBJ2-7; D is unclear. CDR3 length equals 11 residues. From germline, CDR1 is MNHEY and CDR2 SVGAGI. Trimming left V 0 bases short and J 8 bases short, with 5 bases between. The CDR3 here is CASSYSLQQYF. The CDR3 nucleotides are TGTGCCAGCAGTTACTCCCTCCAGCAGTACTTC.

This chain joins TRBV7-6 and TRBJ1-5, with 8 bases that match TRBD1. The CDR3 runs to 14 residues. Trimming took 4 bases from V and 7 from J; bases not matched to a gene: 6. Per germline, CDR1 SGHVS and CDR2 FNYEAQ. CDR3 amino acids: CASSSGTGSQPQHF. The CDR3 region has the DNA TGTGCCAGCAGCTCAGGGACAGGTAGCCAGCCCCAGCATTTT.

The chain is built from TRBV11-2 and TRBJ1-1; D remains unclear. This CDR3 spans 12 amino acids. V lost 3 bases and J 5 bases, leaving 7 bases between the germline ends. Germline V gene sequence: CDR1 SGHAT, CDR2 FQNNGV. Here the CDR3 reads CASSFSVTEAFF. The DNA for the CDR3 is TGTGCCAGCAGCTTCTCGGTAACTGAAGCTTTCTTT.

The chain carries TRBV28 and TRBJ2-1; 9 nucleotides align to TRBD2. The CDR3 totals 14 residues. Germline CDR1 reads MDHEN; CDR2 reads SYDVKM. Unmatched junction bases numbered 7, after V lost 5 bases and J lost 8 bases. In DNA, the CDR3 is TGTGCCAGCAGTCTAAGCGGGAGGTCCGATGAGCAGTTCTTC. It encodes CASSLSGRSDEQFF.

Worth noting for this clone: Germline is not matched at one junction end, which may reflect a read error. The chain employs TRBV27 and TRBJ2-7, with 9 bases fitting TRBD2. The CDR3 is made up of 14 amino acids. CDR1 and CDR2 (germline): MNHEY, SMNVEV (reference sequence). The CDR3 protein is CASSLAAGGRNSVF. The CDR3 DNA reads as TGTGCCAGCAGTTTAGCGGCGGGAGGGCGGAATTCGGTCTTC.